This paragraph covers one T cell receptor beta chain sequence. Its antigen remains unknown. This sample is part of a study of T cells in Graves' hyperthyroidism and ophthalmopathy. About the study: Blood was drawn when the patient was first diagnosed and still untreated.

The TCR beta CDR3 regions underwent amplification using RNA transcripts as the source. A first-round RT-PCR of the TCR CDR3 used the HTBI primer set. TCRdb reanalysed the multiplex PCR reads using MiXCR and keeps one entry per CDR3 protein. The sample has around 440,000 distinct CDR3 sequences; more than 15% are singletons. The germline CDR1 and CDR2 sequences are ENHRY and SYGVKD. V lost 4 bases, J lost 4 bases, and 7 bases stayed unmatched. The CDR3 loop spans 15 amino acids. Study results and caveats: From stable hyperthyroidism, ophthalmopathy was set apart by a 13 V-J model. Most thyroid clonotypes that were expanded above 0.001 also turned up in blood.

The V gene is TRBV10-3, the J gene TRBJ1-2; 9 nucleotides agree with TRBD1. The receptor comes from a woman younger than 35 with Graves' hyperthyroidism. The sequenced material came from blood. This CDR3 is CAISGGPGQGYGYTF. The DNA of the CDR3 is TGTGCCATCAGTGGGGGACCGGGACAGGGCTATGGCTACACCTTC.